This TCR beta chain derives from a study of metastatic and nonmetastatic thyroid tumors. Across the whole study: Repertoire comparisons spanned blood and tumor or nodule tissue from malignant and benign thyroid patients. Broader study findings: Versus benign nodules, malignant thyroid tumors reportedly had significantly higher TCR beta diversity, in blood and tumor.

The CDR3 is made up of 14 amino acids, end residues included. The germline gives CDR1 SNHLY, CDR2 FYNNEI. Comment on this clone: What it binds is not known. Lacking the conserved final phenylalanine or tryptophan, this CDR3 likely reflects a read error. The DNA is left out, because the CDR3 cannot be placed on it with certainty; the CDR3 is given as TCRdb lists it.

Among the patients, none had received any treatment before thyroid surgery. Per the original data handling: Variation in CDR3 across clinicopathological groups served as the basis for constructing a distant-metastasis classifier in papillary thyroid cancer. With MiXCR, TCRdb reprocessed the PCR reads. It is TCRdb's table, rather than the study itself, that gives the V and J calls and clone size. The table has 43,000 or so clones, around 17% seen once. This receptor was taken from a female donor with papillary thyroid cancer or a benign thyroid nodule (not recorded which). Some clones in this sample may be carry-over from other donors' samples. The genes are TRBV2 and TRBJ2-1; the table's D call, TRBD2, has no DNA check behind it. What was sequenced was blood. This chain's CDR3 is CASSVGQGLYEQDY.